This T cell receptor beta chain comes out of a study of cytomegalovirus exposure and HLA in healthy donors. Germline lookup yields CDR1 SGHRS and CDR2 YFSETQ. The length of the CDR3 is 14 residues. V shed 4 bases and J 11 bases; nucleotides not matched to a gene: 12. Researchers ran the PCR with 60 Vbeta and 13 Jbeta primers. Profiling relied on immunoSEQ multiplex PCR, and the TCRdb table lists in-frame clones only, not all of them. The sample includes some 130,000 clones, over 70% of them seen just once. V and J are TRBV5-1 and TRBJ2-1; 7 bases match TRBD2. The receptor's source is a man aged 25-45 years in good health and CMV-seronegative. The sequencing sample was made of PBMCs. The DNA for the CDR3 is TGCGCCAGCAGCCCACTTGGGGACTACCCTCAGCAGTTCTTC. Protein sequence: CASSPLGDYPQQFF.